The 9 T cell receptor beta chains reported below all come from one sample, sequenced in a study of T-cell memory formation after mild COVID-19. TCRdb re-analysed the 5' RACE reads in MiXCR, keeping a single row per CDR3 protein. Of approximately 400,000 distinct CDR3 sequences listed, approximately 19% are singletons. The sequencing sample was made of PBMCs or a T cell subset sorted from them (not recorded which). Every receptor here comes from a man between 18 and 29 years old who had mild COVID-19 (a few samples of this study predate the infection). Cell type and time point are not known.

This clonotype has a handful of counts. V is TRBV20-1 and J is TRBJ2-3, with 10 bases identical to TRBD2. The CDR3 has 16 amino acids. CDR1 DFQATT and CDR2 SNEGSKA come from the germline V gene (reference sequence). V lost 4 bases to trimming and J lost 0 bases; unmatched junction nucleotides: 7. The CDR3 here is CSAIERGGPSTDTQYF. The CDR3 DNA reads TGCAGTGCTATTGAGCGGGGGGGCCCCAGCACAGATACGCAGTATTTT.

This clonotype was counted many times. The CDR3 DNA sequence: TGTGCCAGCAGCTTTGGGTTCTCTAATCAGCCCCAGCATTTT. Translation gives CASSFGFSNQPQHF. The genes are TRBV7-8 and TRBJ1-5; no firm D call. The CDR3 totals 14 residues. Germline V CDR1 and CDR2: SGHVS, FQNEAQ. Trimming cost V 3 bases and J 4 bases, with 10 bases left between them.

This clonotype has just a few counts. J is TRBJ1-3 and V is TRBV7-6, with D perhaps TRBD1 (6 bases). V lost 2 bases and J lost 3, with 11 bases in between. Germline CDR1 reads SGHVS; CDR2 reads FNYEAQ. This CDR3 region has 15 residues. The CDR3 loop is CASSLSGGGGNTIYF. The DNA of the CDR3 is TGTGCCAGCAGCTTATCCGGGGGCGGTGGAAACACCATATATTTT. The full variable domain, rest sourced from reference TRBV7-6 and TRBJ1-3, is GAGVSQSPRYKVTKRGQDVALRCDPISGHVSLYWYRQALGQGPEFLTYFNYEAQQDKSGLPNDRFSAERPEGSISTLTIQRTEQRDSAMYRCASSLSGGGGNTIYFGEGSWLTVV.

The gene calls are TRBV7-9 and TRBJ2-1; TRBD2 agrees at 7 bases. CDR1 is SEHNR and CDR2 is FQNEAQ in the germline V gene (reference sequence). This CDR3 contains 14 residues. V was pared by 5 bases and J by 7 bases, with 8 bases of the junction left unmatched. CDR3 residues: CASSHTGRGNEQFF. The DNA of the CDR3 is TGTGCCAGCAGCCATACGGGGCGGGGGAATGAGCAGTTCTTC.

This clonotype was counted a few times. V is TRBV10-3 and J is TRBJ1-6; D is unresolved. The ends were cut back, 8 bases at V and 9 bases at J, with 17 bases in the middle. The CDR3 loop spans 14 amino acids. Germline V gives CDR1 ENHRY, CDR2 SYGVKD. For the CDR3, the DNA is TGTGCCATCGGGCCCTCAGTCGGGATTTCACCCCTCCACTTT. Its translation: CAIGPSVGISPLHF.

This chain connects TRBV6-5 to TRBJ2-1; the match to TRBD2 covers 12 bases. The CDR3 covers 15 residues. Germline V lookup: CDR1 MNHEY, CDR2 SVGAGI. J lost 7 bases, V lost 6 bases, and 7 bases had no gene match. CDR3 sequence reads: CASSTLAGGHNEQFF. For the CDR3, the DNA is TGTGCCAGCAGCACGCTAGCGGGGGGGCATAATGAGCAGTTCTTC.

This chain joins TRBV7-9 and TRBJ2-7; D perhaps matches TRBD2 (7 bases). Between the trimmed V and J ends, which lost 1 base and 4 bases, there was a span of 14 bases. The CDR3 has 15 residues. Germline V gene sequence: CDR1 SEHNR, CDR2 FQNEAQ (reference sequence). CDR3: CASSLGGGHPYEQYV. The DNA of the CDR3 is TGTGCCAGCAGCTTAGGGGGGGGCCACCCTTACGAGCAGTACGTC.

Notes on this clonotype: One end of the junction is discordant with germline, which a read error may explain. V is TRBV7-7 and J is TRBJ2-5; D gene unclear. The CDR3 extends over 14 amino acids. Germline assignment: CDR1 SSHAT and CDR2 FNYEAQ (reference sequence). The CDR3 nucleotides read TGTGCTAGCAGCTTTGAGGCGGCCCAAGAGACCCAGTACTTC. Its translation is CASSFEAAQETQYF.

This chain uses TRBV29-1 with TRBJ2-7; D gene ambiguous. The germline V gene encodes CDR1 SQVTM and CDR2 ANQGSEA. V was cut by 0 bases and J by 0 bases, with 6 bases left in between. This CDR3 is built from 13 residues. CDR3 protein: CSVEDRASYEQYF. The CDR3 DNA is TGCAGCGTTGAAGATCGAGCCTCCTACGAGCAGTACTTC.